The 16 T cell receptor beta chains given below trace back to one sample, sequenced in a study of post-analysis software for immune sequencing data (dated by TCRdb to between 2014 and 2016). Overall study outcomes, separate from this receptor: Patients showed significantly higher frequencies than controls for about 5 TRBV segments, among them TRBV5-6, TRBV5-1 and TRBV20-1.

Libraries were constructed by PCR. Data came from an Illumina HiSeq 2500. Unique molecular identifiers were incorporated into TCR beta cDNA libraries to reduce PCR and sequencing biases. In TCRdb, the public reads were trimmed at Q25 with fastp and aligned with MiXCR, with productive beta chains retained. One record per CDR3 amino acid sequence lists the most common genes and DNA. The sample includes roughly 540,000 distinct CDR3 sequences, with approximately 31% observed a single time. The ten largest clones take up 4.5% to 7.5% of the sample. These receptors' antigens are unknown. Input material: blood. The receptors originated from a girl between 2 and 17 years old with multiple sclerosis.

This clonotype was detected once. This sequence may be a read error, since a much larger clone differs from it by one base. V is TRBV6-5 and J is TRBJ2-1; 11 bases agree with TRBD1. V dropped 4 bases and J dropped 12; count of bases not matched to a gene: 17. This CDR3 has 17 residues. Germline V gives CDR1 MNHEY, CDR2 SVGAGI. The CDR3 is CASSCHMLGQGARGQFF. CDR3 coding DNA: TGTGCCAGCAGTTGCCACATGCTAGGACAGGGGGCGCGCGGGCAGTTCTTC.

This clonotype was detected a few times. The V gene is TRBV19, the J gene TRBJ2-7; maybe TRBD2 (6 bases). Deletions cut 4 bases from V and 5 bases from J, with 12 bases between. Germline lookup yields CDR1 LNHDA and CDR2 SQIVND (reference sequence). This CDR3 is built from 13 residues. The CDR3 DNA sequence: TGTGCCAGTAGTAGGGACCGGAGGGACGAGCAGTACTTC. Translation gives CASSRDRRDEQYF.

The CDR3 here is CSAQGRSGYTF. CDR3 nucleotide sequence: TGCAGCGCTCAGGGACGCTCTGGCTACACCTTC. The J gene is TRBJ1-2, the V gene TRBV20-1; TRBD1 might be the D (5 bases). The CDR3 is made up of 11 amino acids. The germline V gene encodes CDR1 DFQATT and CDR2 SNEGSKA (reference sequence).

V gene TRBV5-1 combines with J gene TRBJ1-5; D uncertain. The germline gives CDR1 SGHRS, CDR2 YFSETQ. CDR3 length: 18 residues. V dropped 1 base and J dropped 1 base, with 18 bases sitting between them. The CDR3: CASSLSRDSTQSNQPQHF. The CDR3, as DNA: TGCGCCAGCAGCTTGAGCCGGGATTCTACCCAGAGCAATCAGCCCCAGCATTTT.

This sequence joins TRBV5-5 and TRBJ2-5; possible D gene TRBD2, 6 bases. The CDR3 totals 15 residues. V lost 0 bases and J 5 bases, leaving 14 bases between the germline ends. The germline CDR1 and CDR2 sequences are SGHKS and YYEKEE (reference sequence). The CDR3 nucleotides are TGTGCCAGCAGCTTGGTTGGAGGGCTGAGGGAGACCCAGTACTTC. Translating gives CASSLVGGLRETQYF. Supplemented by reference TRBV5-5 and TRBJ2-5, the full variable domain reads DAGVTQSPTHLIKTRGQQVTLRCSPISGHKSVSWYQQVLGQGPQFIFQYYEKEERGRGNFPDRFSARQFPNYSSELNVNALLLGDSALYLCASSLVGGLRETQYFGPGTRLLVL.

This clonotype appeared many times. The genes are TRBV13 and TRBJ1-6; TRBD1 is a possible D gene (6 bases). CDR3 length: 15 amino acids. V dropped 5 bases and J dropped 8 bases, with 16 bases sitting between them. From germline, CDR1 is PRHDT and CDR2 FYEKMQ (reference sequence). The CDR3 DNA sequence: TGTGCCAGCAGCAGAGGTGGGGGCGCGGATTCACCCCTCCACTTT. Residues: CASSRGGGADSPLHF. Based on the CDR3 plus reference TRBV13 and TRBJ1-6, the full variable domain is AAGVIQSPRHLIKEKRETATLKCYPIPRHDTVYWYQQGPGQDPQFLISFYEKMQSDKGSIPDRFSAQQFSDYHSELNMSSLELGDSALYFCASSRGGGADSPLHFGNGTRLTVT.

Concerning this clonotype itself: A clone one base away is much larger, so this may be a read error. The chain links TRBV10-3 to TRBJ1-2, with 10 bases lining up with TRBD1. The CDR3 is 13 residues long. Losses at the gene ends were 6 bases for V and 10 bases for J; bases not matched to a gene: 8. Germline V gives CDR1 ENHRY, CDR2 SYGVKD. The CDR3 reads CAISPGQGNDYTF. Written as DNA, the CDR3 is TGTGCCATCAGCCCGGGACAGGGGAACGACTACACCTTC.

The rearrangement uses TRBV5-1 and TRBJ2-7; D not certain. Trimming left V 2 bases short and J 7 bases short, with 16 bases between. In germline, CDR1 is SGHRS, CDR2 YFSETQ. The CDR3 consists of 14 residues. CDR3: CASSFERALREQYF. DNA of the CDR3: TGCGCCAGCAGCTTTGAAAGGGCTCTACGGGAGCAGTACTTC.

For the CDR3, the DNA is TGCGCCAGCAGCTTGGTAGGGGTCGCCACTGAAGCTTTCTTT. The encoded protein is CASSLVGVATEAFF. The J gene is TRBJ1-1, the V gene TRBV5-1; perhaps TRBD1 as D (5 bases). From germline, CDR1 is SGHRS and CDR2 YFSETQ. Trimming left V 0 bases short and J 4 bases short, with 10 bases between. This CDR3 is built from 14 residues. Full variable domain (missing parts from reference TRBV5-1 and TRBJ1-1): KAGVTQTPRYLIKTRGQQVTLSCSPISGHRSVSWYQQTPGQGLQFLFEYFSETQRNKGNFPGRFSGRQFSNSRSEMNVSTLELGDSALYLCASSLVGVATEAFFGQGTRLTVV.

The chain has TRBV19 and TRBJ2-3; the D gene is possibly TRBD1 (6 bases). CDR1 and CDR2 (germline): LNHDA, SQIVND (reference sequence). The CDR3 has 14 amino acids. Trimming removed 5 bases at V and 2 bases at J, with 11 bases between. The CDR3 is CASSVYRVTDTQYF. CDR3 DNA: TGTGCCAGTAGTGTATACAGGGTCACAGATACGCAGTATTTT. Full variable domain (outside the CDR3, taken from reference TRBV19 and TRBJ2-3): DGGITQSPKYLFRKEGQNVTLSCEQNLNHDAMYWYRQDPGQGLRLIYYSQIVNDFQKGDIAEGYSVSREKKESFPLTVTSAQKNPTAFYLCASSVYRVTDTQYFGPGTRLTVL.

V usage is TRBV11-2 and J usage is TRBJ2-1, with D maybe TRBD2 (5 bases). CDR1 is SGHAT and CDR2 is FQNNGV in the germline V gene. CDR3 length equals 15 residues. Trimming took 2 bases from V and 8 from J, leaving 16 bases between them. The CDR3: CASSLRPQAAHEQFF. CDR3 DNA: TGTGCCAGCAGCTTACGTCCACAAGCGGCCCATGAGCAGTTCTTC. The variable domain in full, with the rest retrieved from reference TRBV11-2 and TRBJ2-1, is EAGVAQSPRYKIIEKRQSVAFWCNPISGHATLYWYQQILGQGPKLLIQFQNNGVVDDSQLPKDRFSAERLKGVDSTLKIQPAKLEDSAVYLCASSLRPQAAHEQFFGPGTRLTVL.

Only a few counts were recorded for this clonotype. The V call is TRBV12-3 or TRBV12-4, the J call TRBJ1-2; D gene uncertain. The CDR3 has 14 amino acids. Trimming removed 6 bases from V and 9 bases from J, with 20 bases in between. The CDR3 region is CASSPSATGLRYTF. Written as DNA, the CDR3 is TGTGCCAGCAGCCCTAGTGCGACCGGGTTACGCTACACCTTC.

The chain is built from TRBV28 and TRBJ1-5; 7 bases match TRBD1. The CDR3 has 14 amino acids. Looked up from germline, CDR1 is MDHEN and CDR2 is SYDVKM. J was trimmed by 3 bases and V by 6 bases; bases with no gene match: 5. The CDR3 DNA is TGTGCCAGCAGACCGGGACAGAACAATCAGCCCCAGCATTTT. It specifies CASRPGQNNQPQHF.

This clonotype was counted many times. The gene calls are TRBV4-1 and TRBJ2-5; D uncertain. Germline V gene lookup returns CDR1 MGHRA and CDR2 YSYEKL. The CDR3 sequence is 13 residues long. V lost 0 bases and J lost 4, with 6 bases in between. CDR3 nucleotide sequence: TGCGCCAGCAGCCAAGATCCCGGAGAGACCCAGTACTTC. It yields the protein CASSQDPGETQYF.

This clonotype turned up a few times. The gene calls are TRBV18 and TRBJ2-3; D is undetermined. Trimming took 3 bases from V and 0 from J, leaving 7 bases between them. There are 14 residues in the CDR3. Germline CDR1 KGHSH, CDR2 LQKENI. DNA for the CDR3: TGTGCCAGCTCACCGCTTCCTAGCACAGATACGCAGTATTTT. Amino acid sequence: CASSPLPSTDTQYF.

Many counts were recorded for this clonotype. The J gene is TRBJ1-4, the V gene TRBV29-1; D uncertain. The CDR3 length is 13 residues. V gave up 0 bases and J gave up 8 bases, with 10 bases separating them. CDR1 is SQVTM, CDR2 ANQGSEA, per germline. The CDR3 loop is CSVEDPGLEKLFF. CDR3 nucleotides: TGCAGCGTTGAAGATCCGGGCCTCGAAAAACTGTTTTTT.